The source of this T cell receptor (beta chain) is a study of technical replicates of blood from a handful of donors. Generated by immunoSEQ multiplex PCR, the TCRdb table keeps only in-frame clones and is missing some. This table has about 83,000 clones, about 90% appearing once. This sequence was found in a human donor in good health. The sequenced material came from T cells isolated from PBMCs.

For the CDR3, the DNA is TGTGCCATCGGACTAGACCTTACCAATGAGCAGTTCTTC. It encodes CAIGLDLTNEQFF. This chain links TRBV10-3 with TRBJ2-1, with 7 bases lining up with TRBD2. The CDR3 is made up of 13 amino acids. CDR1 is ENHRY, CDR2 SYGVKD, per germline. V lost 8 bases, J lost 6 bases, and 7 bases stayed unmatched.